This T cell receptor (beta chain) came from a study of blood T cell repertoires in COVID-19. Overall study context: The United States, Italy and Spain provided the acute and convalescent COVID-19 samples. T cells, B-cell-depleted T cells, or PBMCs provided the cDNA or gDNA that served as material.

As processed by the authors: Counts of nucleated cells, estimated from reference gene primer amplification, were obtained. Profiling relied on immunoSEQ multiplex PCR, and the TCRdb table lists in-frame clones only, not all of them. V and J calls and clone size are copied from that table; D and trimming were computed from the DNA. Of about 240,000 clones listed, more than 75% were seen once; the top ten hold approximately 7%. Source material: peripheral blood. The TCR comes from a woman between 70 and 85 years old with active or convalescent COVID-19.

This CDR3 reads CASRPGKNRATNEKLFF. CDR3 coding DNA: TGTGCCAGCAGACCGGGAAAAAATAGGGCGACTAATGAAAAACTGTTTTTT. The rearrangement uses TRBV2 and TRBJ1-4; no reliable D call. CDR1 and CDR2 (germline): SNHLY, FYNNEI. This CDR3 is built from 17 residues. The V gene lost 6 bases and the J gene lost 2 bases, with 19 bases spanning the gap.